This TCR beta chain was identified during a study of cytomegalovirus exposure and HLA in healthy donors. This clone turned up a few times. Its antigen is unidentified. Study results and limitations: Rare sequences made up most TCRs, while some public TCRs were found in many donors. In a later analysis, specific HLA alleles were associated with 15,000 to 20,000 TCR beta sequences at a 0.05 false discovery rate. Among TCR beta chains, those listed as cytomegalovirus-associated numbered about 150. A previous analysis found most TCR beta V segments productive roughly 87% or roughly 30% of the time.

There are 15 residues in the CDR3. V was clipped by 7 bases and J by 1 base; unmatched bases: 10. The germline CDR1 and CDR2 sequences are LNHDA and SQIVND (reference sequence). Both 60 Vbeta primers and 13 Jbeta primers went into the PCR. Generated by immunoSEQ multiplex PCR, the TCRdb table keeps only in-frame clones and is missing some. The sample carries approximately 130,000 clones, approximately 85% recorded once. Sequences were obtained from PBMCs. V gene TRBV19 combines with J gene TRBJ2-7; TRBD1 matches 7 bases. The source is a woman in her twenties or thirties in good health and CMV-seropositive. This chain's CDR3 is CASKRWWDSSYEQYF. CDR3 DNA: TGTGCCAGTAAAAGGTGGTGGGACAGTTCCTACGAGCAGTACTTC.